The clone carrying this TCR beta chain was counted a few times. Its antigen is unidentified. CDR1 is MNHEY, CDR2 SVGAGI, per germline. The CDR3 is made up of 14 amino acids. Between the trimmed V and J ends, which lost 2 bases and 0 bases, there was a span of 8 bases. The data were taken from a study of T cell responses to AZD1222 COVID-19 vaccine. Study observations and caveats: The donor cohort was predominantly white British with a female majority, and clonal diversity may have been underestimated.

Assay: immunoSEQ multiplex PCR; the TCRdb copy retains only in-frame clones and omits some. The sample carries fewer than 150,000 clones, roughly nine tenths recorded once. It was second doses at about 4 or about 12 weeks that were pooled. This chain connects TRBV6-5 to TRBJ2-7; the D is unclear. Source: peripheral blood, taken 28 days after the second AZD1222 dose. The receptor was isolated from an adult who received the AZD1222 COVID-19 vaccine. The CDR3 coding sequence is TGTGCCAGCAGTTACACTCCGAACTCCTACGAGCAGTACTTC. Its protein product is CASSYTPNSYEQYF.